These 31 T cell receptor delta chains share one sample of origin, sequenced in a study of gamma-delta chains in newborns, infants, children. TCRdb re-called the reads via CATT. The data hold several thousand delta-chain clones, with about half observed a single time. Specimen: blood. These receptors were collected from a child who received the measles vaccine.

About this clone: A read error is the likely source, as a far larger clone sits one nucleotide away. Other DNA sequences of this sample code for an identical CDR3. DNA of the CDR3: TGTGCCTTCAGTCTGGGGGATGCGTACACCGATAAACTCATCTTT. This encodes CAFSLGDAYTDKLIF. The V call is TRDV3, the J call TRDJ1; 9 bases are shared with TRDD3. V was pared by 3 bases and J by 0 bases, with 8 bases of the junction left unmatched. This CDR3 contains 15 residues. The germline CDR1 and CDR2 sequences are TVYSNPD and GDNSRS (reference sequence).

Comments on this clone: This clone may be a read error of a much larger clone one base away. The CDR3: CALGEPSRINFHSFYGGVTYKLIF. The CDR3 DNA is TGTGCTCTTGGGGAACCGTCAAGGATAAATTTCCATTCCTTCTATGGGGGAGTCACCTATAAACTCATCTTT. J is TRDJ1 and V is TRDV1; 7 positions agree with TRDD3. CDR1 is TSWWSYY and CDR2 is QGS in the germline V gene. This CDR3 spans 24 amino acids.

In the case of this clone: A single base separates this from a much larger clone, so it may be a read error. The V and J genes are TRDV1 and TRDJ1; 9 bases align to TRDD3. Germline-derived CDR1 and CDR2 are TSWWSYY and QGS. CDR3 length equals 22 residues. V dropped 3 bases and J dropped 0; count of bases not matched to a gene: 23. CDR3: CALGDQLPDWGSTPSYTDKLIF. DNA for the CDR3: TGTGCTCTTGGGGACCAACTTCCTGACTGGGGGAGCACTCCGTCGTACACCGATAAACTCATCTTT.

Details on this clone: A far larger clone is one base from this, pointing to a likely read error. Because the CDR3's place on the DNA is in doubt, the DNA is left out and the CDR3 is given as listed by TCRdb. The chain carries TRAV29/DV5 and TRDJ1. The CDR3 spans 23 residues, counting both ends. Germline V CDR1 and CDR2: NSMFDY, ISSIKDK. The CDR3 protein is CSVLLCSKPPSLLQNYYTDKLIF.

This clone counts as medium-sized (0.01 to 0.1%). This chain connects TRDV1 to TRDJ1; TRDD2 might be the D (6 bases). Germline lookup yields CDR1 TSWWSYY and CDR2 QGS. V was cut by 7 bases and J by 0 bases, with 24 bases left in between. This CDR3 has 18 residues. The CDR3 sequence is CALAPTRWGSLDTDKLIF. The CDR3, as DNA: TGTGCTCTTGCTCCTACGCGATGGGGCTCTCTCGACACCGATAAACTCATCTTT.

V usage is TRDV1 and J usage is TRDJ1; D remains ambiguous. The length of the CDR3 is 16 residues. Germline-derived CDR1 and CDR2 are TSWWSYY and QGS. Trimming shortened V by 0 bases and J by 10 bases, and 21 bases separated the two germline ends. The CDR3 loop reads CALGELEPAPRDVLIF. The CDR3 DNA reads TGTGCTCTTGGGGAACTAGAGCCGGCCCCCCGCGATGTACTCATCTTT.

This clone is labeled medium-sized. CDR3 protein: CAASPTPPTGGGSYTDKLIF. The CDR3 bases are TGTGCAGCAAGTCCTACTCCCCCAACTGGGGGAGGATCCTACACCGATAAACTCATCTTT. This chain connects TRAV29/DV5 to TRDJ1, with 9 bases matching TRDD3. Germline V gives CDR1 NSMFDY, CDR2 ISSIKDK. The CDR3 sequence is 20 residues long. Unmatched junction bases numbered 20, after V lost 2 bases and J lost 0 bases.

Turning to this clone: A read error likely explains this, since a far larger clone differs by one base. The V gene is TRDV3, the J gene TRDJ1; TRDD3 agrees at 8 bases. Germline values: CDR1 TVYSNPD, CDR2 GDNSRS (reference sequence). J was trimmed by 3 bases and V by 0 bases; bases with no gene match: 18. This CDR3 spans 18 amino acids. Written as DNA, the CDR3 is TGTGCCTTTAGCGAGGGGTATATGGGGGATTGGAAGGCCGATAAACTCATCTTT. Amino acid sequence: CAFSEGYMGDWKADKLIF.

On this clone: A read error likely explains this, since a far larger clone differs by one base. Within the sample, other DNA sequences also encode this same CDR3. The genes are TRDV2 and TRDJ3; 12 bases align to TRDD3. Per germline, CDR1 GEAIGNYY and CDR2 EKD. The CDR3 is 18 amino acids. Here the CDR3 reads CACDNTGGYSWDTRQMFF. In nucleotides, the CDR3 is TGTGCCTGTGACAATACTGGGGGATACTCCTGGGATACCCGACAGATGTTTTTC.

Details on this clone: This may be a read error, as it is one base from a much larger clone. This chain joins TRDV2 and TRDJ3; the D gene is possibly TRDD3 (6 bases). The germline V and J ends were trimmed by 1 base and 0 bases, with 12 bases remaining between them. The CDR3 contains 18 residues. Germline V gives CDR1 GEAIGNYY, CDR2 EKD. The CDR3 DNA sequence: TGTGCCTGTGACACAATGGGGGGCCTCTCCTGGGACACCCGACAGATGTTTTTC. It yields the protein CACDTMGGLSWDTRQMFF.

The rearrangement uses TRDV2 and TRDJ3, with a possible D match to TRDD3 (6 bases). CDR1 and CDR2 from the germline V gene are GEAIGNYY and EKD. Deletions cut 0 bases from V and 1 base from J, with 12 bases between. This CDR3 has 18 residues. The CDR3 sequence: CACDTGCGISWDTRQMFF. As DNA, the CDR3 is TGTGCCTGTGACACCGGCTGTGGGATATCCTGGGACACCCGACAGATGTTTTTC.

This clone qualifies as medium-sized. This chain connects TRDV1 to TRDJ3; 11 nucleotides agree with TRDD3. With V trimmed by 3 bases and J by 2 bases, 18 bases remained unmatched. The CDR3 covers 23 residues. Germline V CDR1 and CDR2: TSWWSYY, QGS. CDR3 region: CALGDSRPDVGGYAAWDTRQMFF. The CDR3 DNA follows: TGTGCTCTTGGGGACTCCAGACCCGACGTTGGGGGATACGCGGCCTGGGACACCCGACAGATGTTTTTC.

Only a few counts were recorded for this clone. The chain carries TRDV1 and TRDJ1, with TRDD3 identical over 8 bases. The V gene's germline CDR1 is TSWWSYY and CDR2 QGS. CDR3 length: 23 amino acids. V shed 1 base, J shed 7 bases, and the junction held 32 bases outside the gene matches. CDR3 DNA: TGTGCTCTTGGGGAACCGGAGGTCTACCCCTTACTGGGGGCTTTCTTGGGCGATGGTAAACTCATCTTT. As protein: CALGEPEVYPLLGAFLGDGKLIF.

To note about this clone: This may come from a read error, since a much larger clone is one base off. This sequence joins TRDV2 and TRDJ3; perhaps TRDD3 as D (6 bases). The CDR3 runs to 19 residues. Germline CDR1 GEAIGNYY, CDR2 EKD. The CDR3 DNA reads TGTGCCTGTGGCACCGCTGGGGATCAGAGCTCCTGGGACACCCGACAGATGTTTTTC. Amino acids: CACGTAGDQSSWDTRQMFF.

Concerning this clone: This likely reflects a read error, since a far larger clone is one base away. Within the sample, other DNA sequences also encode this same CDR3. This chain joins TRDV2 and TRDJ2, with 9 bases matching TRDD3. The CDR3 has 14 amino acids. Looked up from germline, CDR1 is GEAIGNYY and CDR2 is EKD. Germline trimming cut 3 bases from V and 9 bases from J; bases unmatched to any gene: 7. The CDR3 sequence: CACDALLGDTQLFF. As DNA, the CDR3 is TGTGCCTGTGACGCCCTACTGGGGGACACACAACTCTTCTTT.

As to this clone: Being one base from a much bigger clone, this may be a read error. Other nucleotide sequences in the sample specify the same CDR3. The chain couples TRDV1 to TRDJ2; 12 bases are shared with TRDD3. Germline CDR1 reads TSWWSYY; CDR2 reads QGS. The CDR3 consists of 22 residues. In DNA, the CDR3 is TGTGCTCTTGGGGAACTTGTTATACGGGGGTTGCTGGGGGATACGTTGACAGCTCAACTCTTCTTT. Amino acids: CALGELVIRGLLGDTLTAQLFF.

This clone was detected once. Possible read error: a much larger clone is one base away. DNA of the CDR3: TGTGCTCTTGGGGCCCCCTTCCTTCACTTTAGGTGGGGGATACCCTACAGCGATAAACTCATCTTT. It is translated as CALGAPFLHFRWGIPYSDKLIF. The V gene is TRDV1, the J gene TRDJ1; 10 bases match TRDD3. This CDR3 has 22 residues. The V and J ends lost 4 bases and 4 bases, in that order; junction bases with no gene match: 27. Germline V gene data show CDR1 as TSWWSYY and CDR2 as QGS.

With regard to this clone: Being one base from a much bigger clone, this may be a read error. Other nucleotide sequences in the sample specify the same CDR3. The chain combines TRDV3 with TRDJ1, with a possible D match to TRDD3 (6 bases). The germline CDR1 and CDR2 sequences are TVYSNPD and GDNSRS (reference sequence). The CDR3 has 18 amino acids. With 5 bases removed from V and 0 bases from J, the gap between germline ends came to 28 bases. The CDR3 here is CARKHPGGGYYYTDKLIF. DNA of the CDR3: TGTGCCCGGAAACATCCCGGTGGGGGGTACTACTACACCGATAAACTCATCTTT.

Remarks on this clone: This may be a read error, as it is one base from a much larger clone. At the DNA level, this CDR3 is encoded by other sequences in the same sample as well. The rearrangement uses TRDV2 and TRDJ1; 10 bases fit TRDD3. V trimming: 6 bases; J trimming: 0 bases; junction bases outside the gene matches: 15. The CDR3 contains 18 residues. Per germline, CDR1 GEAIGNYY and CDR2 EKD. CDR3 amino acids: CACREVGDTGGDTDKLIF. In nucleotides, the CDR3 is TGTGCCTGTCGAGAGGTGGGGGATACAGGGGGGGACACCGATAAACTCATCTTT.

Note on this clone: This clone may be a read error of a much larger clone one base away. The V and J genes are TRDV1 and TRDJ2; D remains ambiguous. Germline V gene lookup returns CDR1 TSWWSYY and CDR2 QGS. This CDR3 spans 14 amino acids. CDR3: CALEERCNTAQLFF. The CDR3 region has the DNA TGTGCTCTTGAGGAACGTTGCAATACAGCACAACTCTTCTTT.

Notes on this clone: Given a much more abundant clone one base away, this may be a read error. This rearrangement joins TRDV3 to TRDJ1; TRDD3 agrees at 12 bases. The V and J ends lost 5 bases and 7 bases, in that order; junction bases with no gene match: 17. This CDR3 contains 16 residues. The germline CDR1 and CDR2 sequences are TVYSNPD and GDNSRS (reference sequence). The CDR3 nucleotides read TGTGCCCTTCTCGGCCTTCCTGGGGGATACGCGAGTAAACTCATCTTT. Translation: CALLGLPGGYASKLIF.

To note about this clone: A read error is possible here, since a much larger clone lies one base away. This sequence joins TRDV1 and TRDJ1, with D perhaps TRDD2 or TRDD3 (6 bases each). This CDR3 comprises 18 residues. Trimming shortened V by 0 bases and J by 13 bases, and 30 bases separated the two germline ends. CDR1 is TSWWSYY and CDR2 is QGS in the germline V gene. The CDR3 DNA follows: TGTGCTCTTGGGGAACTGGCGTCCTACCATGGGGATTCTTGGGGACCCATCTTT. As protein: CALGELASYHGDSWGPIF.

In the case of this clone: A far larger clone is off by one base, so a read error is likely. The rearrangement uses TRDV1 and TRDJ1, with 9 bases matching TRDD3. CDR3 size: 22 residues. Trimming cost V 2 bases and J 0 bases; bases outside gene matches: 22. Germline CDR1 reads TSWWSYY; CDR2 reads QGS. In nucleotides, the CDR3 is TGTGCTCTTGGGGAAACCCCCCGCCCTCCTACGGGGGATACTCAGTACACCGATAAACTCATCTTT. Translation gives CALGETPRPPTGDTQYTDKLIF.

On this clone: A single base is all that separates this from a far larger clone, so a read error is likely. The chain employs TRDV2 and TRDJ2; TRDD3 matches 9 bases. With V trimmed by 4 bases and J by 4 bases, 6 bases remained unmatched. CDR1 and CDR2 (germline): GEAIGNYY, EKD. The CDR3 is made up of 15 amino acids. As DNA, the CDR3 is TGTGCCTGTGATAACTGGGGGGATACGACAGCACAACTCTTCTTT. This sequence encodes CACDNWGDTTAQLFF.

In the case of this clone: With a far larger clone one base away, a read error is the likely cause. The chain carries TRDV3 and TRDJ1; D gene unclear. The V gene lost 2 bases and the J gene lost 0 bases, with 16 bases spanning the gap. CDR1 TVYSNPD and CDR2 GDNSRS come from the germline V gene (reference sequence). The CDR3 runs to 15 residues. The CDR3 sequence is CAFRPGTLYTDKLIF. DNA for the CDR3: TGTGCCTTTCGTCCGGGTACTTTGTACACCGATAAACTCATCTTT. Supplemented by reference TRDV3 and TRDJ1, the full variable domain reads CDKVTQSSPDQTVASGSEVVLLCTYDTVYSNPDLFWYRIRPDYSFQFVFYGDNSRSEGADFTQGRFSVKHILTQKAFHLVISPVRTEDSATYYCAFRPGTLYTDKLIFGKGTRVTVEP.

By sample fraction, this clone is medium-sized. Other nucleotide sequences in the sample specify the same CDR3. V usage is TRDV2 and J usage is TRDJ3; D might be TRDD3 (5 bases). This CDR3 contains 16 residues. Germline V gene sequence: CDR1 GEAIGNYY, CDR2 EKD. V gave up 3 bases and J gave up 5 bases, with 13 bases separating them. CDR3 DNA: TGTGCCTGTGACGGTGGGCTGGGCCGGGACACCCGACAGATGTTTTTC. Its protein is CACDGGLGRDTRQMFF.

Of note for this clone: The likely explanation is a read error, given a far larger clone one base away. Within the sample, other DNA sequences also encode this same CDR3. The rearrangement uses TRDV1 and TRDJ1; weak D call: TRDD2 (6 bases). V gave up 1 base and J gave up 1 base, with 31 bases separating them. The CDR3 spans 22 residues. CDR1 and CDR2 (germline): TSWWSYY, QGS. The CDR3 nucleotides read TGTGCTCTTGGGGAACCGAGACGGTTCCTAGAGGTACGGAACTCCCCCACCGATAAACTCATCTTT. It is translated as CALGEPRRFLEVRNSPTDKLIF.

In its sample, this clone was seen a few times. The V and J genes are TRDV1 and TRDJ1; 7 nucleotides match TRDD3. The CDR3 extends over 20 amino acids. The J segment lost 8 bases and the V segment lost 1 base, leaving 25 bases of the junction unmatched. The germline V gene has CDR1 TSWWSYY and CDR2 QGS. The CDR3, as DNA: TGTGCTCTTGGGGAACCTAGTGGAGAGGCTGGTGGGGGACCAGCACTAAAACTCATCTTT. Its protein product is CALGEPSGEAGGGPALKLIF.

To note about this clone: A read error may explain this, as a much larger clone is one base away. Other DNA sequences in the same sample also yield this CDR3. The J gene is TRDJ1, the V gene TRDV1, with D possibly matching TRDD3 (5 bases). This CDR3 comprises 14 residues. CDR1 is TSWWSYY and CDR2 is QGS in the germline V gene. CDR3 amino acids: CALGELWDTDKLIF. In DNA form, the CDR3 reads TGTGCTCTCGGGGAACTCTGGGACACCGATAAACTCATCTTT.

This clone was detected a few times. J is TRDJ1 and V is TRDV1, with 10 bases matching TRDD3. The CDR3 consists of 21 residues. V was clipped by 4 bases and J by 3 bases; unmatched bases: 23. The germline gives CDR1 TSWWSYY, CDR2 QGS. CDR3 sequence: CALGASGEWGDTRFRADKLIF. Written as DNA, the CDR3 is TGTGCTCTTGGGGCCTCAGGGGAGTGGGGGGATACGCGTTTTCGGGCCGATAAACTCATCTTT.

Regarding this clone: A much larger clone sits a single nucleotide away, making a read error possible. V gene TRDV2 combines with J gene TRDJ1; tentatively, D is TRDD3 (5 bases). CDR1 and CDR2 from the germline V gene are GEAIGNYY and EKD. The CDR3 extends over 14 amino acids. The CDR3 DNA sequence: TGTGCCTGTGACACCGTTGTACTGGAGGATAAGCTCATCTTT. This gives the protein CACDTVVLEDKLIF.